The sequence of this T cell receptor beta chain was determined in a study of T cell repertoires in cytomegalovirus infection. Background on the study: HLA-B-restricted CMV epitopes that are well studied were used alongside recently identified HLA-C-restricted ones. Through public TCR beta signatures, both CMV infection and matching HLA type were indicated. Broader study findings: Carriers of CMV plus the relevant HLA were identified by cumulative public TCR beta family frequency. CMV-specific HLA-C-restricted TCR beta clonotypes dominated the ex vivo response.

This clonotype was observed many times. Its antigen is undetermined. TCRdb reprocessed the reads with MiXCR, giving one entry per CDR3 protein. The repertoire holds roughly 800,000 distinct CDR3 sequences, just under 30% seen once, with about an eighth in the top ten. The germline V and J ends were trimmed by 0 bases and 5 bases, with 11 bases remaining between them. Germline CDR1 is SGHVS and CDR2 is FNYEAQ. The CDR3 has 14 residues. This clonotype originated in a human donor in good health (CMV status not recorded). Some clones in this sample may be carry-over from other donors' samples. The material was cultured CD8+ T cells from PBMCs, obtained from culture after CMV antigen stimulation. This sequence joins TRBV7-6 and TRBJ2-7; maybe TRBD2 (6 bases). CDR3 DNA: TGTGCCAGCAGCTTAGCCAGGGCGGGGAACGAGCAGTACTTC. Translated: CASSLARAGNEQYF.